This TCR beta chain is from a study of blood T cells in healthy people across ages. Study findings and constraints: More naive CD4+ cells and higher diversity were found in long-lived than in aged donors.

Note on this clonotype: The antigen is not known.

A sample-barcoded 5' primer and a J-beta primer mix were used in a second PCR of about 7 to 12 cycles. Each TCR beta cDNA got a 12-nucleotide random molecular identifier. From each sample, at least 2.5 million paired-end reads containing CDR3 were obtained. In TCRdb, the 5' RACE reads were re-called with MiXCR into one record per CDR3 protein. The table records about 1.8 million distinct CDR3 sequences, roughly 52% of them present only once. CDR3 length equals 16 residues. V was clipped by 3 bases and J by 1 base, with 15 bases between them. Peripheral blood samples of around 9.5 milliliters were drawn from each donor.

The rearrangement joins TRBV12-3 or TRBV12-4 to TRBJ1-1; D remains ambiguous. This TCR came from a woman aged 40 to 50 in good health. Source material: blood. CDR3: CASSFWWSGPNTEAFF. CDR3 in DNA: TGTGCCAGCAGTTTTTGGTGGAGTGGACCGAACACTGAAGCTTTCTTT.